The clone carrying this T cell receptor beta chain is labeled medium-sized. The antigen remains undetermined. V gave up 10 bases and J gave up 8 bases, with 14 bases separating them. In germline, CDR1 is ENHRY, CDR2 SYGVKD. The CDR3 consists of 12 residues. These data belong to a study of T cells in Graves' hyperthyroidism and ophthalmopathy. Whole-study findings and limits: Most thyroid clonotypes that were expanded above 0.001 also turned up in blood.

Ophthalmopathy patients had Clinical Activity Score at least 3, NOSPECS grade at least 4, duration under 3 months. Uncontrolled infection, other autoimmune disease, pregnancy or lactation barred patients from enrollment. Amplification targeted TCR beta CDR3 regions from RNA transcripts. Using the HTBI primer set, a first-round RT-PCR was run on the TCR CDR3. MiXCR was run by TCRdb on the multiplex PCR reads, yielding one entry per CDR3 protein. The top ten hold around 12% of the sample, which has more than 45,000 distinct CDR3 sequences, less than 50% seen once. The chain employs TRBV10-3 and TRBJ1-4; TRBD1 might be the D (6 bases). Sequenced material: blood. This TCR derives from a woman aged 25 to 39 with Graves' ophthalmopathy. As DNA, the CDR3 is TGTGCCACCCGGGACACGGAAGAAAAACTGTTTTTT. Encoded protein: CATRDTEEKLFF.